This TCR beta chain was retrieved from a study of shared clonotypes between healthy human individuals (TCRdb year 2020). Notes on the research overall: A couple of women and a few men aged 18 to 49 years were included in the cohort. For each donor, CD4 naive and CD4 memory were each given three plates, CD8 naive was given two plates, and CD8 memory was given one plate. To estimate repertoire size and how much clonotype sharing occurs between individuals, the study deeply sequenced the blood TCR repertoires of a handful of healthy adults. To increase sequencing depth and limit assay-specific biases, TCR repertoire library preparation and sequencing were carried out by different laboratories using diverse techniques. Per donor, leukapheresis produced somewhere between about 0.94 and 9 billion PBMCs. Overall study results and their limits: Sharing across a few donors was observed for around 4.8% of naive CD4, over 3% of naive CD8, over 2% of memory CD4, and roughly 0.4% of memory CD8 clonotypes. Pairwise subsampling indicated that sequencing depth was expected to affect the degree of clonotype sharing among donors. Naive subsets generally had larger estimated clonotype richness than memory subsets. Rarefaction of sorted-subset datasets indicated incomplete sequencing despite the large sequencing depth. Sampling was restricted to blood, and TCR repertoires in tissue are likely to differ from TCR repertoires in blood. Because the study included a small number of donors, the genetic and exposure-history diversity represented was limited. Compared with non-shared clonotypes, the clonotypes found in all four sorted-subset donors had higher generation probabilities.

There are 17 amino acids in the CDR3, from cysteine to phenylalanine inclusive. CDR3 DNA only is kept here, 51 bases in frame from base 1. The CDR1 and CDR2 encoded by the germline V gene (reference sequence) are SEHNR and FQNEAQ. Germline trimming amounts to 5 bases on V and 3 bases on J, with 11 as the count of junction bases outside the gene matches. TCR CDR3 regions were amplified from genomic DNA by multiplex PCR using the deep immunoSEQ assay. For each cell subset, the extracted genomic DNA was distributed evenly across all wells of several immunoSEQ 96-well plates, and each plate served as one replicate. For sorted subsets, 200 to 250 ng of genomic DNA, equivalent to 25,000 to 35,000 T cell genomes, went into each replicate PCR. Purified libraries were measured with a Qubit 3.0 fluorometer, size-checked on a Bioanalyzer 2100, and measured again with the KAPA Library Quantification kit. Every immunoSEQ 96-well plate was sequenced on a dedicated single-read 150-cycle Illumina NextSeq 550 flow cell. Per the authors' processing: Because the immunoSEQ output held only junctional sequences and lacked quality scores, the filtering could not match the filtering applied to full-length reads. Sequences were annotated with PyIR, a Python wrapper for IgBLAST v1.9, using IMGT germline references to assign V/J genes and CDR3. Reads with weak V/J assignments (E-value above 1e-6), missing CDR3, stop codons, out-of-frame junctions, or ambiguous translated residues were removed. A V3J clonotype was defined by an identical inferred V gene, J gene, and CDR3 amino acid sequence. To compute the percentage overlap between repertoires, the number of shared unique clonotypes was divided by the size of the smaller repertoire. Repertoire richness was assessed with RTK rarefaction, the Chao1 estimator, and Recon v2.1 estimates of unobserved clonotypes. For all TCRbeta clonotypes obtained by the gDNA method from several donors, generation probabilities were computed with OLGA. TCRdb carries this immuneACCESS record with in-frame sequences only. Its versions omit some clonotypes, under half of them owing to an unresolved V gene in the studies checked, with the rest unexplained. Clone size and the V and J calls come from that table; the DNA yielded D and trimming. The sample data list around 2.1 million clones, and approximately 94% of these were observed just once. The ten largest account for 1.7% of the sample.

CD8 naive samples consisted of CD45RO-negative cells that were positively selected for CCR7, yielding a CD45RA+CCR7+ population without TemRA cells. Donors were healthy HIV-negative adults with no recently reported acute infections or vaccinations. All donors were Caucasian adults living in Nashville, Tennessee, USA. After blood collection by leukapheresis, PBMCs were isolated using Ficoll-Histopaque density gradient centrifugation and then cryopreserved in the vapor phase of liquid nitrogen. Purity and quantity of every magnetically sorted T cell population were checked by analytical flow cytometry. Genomic DNA was isolated from each sorted fraction and quantified by UV absorbance on a Nanodrop 2000c. Comment on this clone: The target of this receptor is not known. Per-base quality was not reported, and no clone a single base away is much larger than it.

The rearrangement combines TRBV7-9 with TRBJ2-2, with 8 bases aligning to TRBD2. The clonotype originates from a man aged 18-30 years in good health. Some clones in this sample may be carry-over from other donors' samples. Sequencing was carried out using naive CD8+ T cells from PBMCs. The cell subset or site label, as the study defines it: CD45RA+CCR7+. The nucleotide sequence is given as TGTGCCAGCAGCCATGCTGCAGCGGGAGACTACACCGGGGAGCTGTTTTTT. This sequence encodes CASSHAAAGDYTGELFF.